The 23 T cell receptor beta chains below were found in one sample sequenced in a study of T cell responses to AZD1222 COVID-19 vaccine. Data came from immunoSEQ multiplex PCR; TCRdb stores just in-frame clones and leaves some out. Of around 100,000 clones listed, just under 90% are singletons. The sample was peripheral blood, taken on day 0 of AZD1222 vaccination. Receptors originate from an adult in good health.

The chain couples TRBV6-1 to TRBJ2-3; 9 bases fit TRBD2. The trim removed 3 bases at V and 2 bases at J, leaving 6 bases unmatched. CDR1 and CDR2 (germline): MNHNS, SASEGT. CDR3 length: 16 amino acids. The CDR3 reads CASSDGAGGLTDTQYF. The DNA of the CDR3 is TGTGCCAGCAGTGATGGAGCGGGGGGCCTCACAGATACGCAGTATTTT.

This clone was recorded only once. The chain links TRBV3-1 (or the pseudogene TRBV3-2) to TRBJ1-1; D possibly corresponds to TRBD1 (5 bases). CDR1 LGHDT and CDR2 YNNKEL come from the germline V gene (reference sequence). The CDR3 is made up of 16 amino acids. V gave up 2 bases and J gave up 1 base, with 14 bases separating them. CDR3 sequence reads: CASSQIPGTANTEAFF. The CDR3 nucleotides are TGTGCCAGCAGCCAAATCCCCGGGACGGCGAACACTGAAGCTTTCTTT.

This chain links TRBV7-9 with TRBJ1-3; 8 bases agree with TRBD1. The CDR3 is 16 residues long. The germline V gene encodes CDR1 SEHNR and CDR2 FQNEAQ (reference sequence). With V trimmed by 1 base and J by 4 bases, 6 bases remained unmatched. The CDR3 region is CASSLDTRGHGNTIYF. DNA of the CDR3: TGTGCCAGCAGCTTAGATACCAGGGGGCACGGAAACACCATATATTTT.

The V call is TRBV9, the J call TRBJ2-2; TRBD1 is a possible D gene (5 bases). The germline gives CDR1 SGDLS, CDR2 YYNGEE. Deletions cut 0 bases from V and 4 bases from J, with 10 bases between. The CDR3 totals 15 residues. The CDR3 loop is CASSVVGATTGELFF. Here the CDR3 DNA reads TGTGCCAGCAGCGTAGTAGGGGCGACCACCGGGGAGCTGTTTTTT.

The chain recombines TRBV4-1 with TRBJ1-2; maybe TRBD1 (6 bases). The CDR3 covers 19 residues. Germline V lookup: CDR1 MGHRA, CDR2 YSYEKL. Trimming cost V 1 base and J 2 bases, with 23 bases left between them. The CDR3 coding sequence is TGCGCCAGCAGCCAAGGAGTTCAACAGGGCTCTGGAAGAAACTATGGCTACACCTTC. This translates into CASSQGVQQGSGRNYGYTF.

The chain joins TRBV5-1 to TRBJ2-5; tentatively, D is TRBD2 (5 bases). Trimming removed 4 bases from V and 5 bases from J, with 15 bases in between. CDR1 and CDR2 from the germline V gene are SGHRS and YFSETQ. This CDR3 is built from 14 residues. The DNA for the CDR3 is TGCGCCAGCAGCCGACGGGGAGAACGGGAGACCCAGTACTTC. It specifies CASSRRGERETQYF.

This sequence joins TRBV7-2 and TRBJ1-2; a weak D match, TRBD1 (6 bases). The CDR3 is 19 residues long. Trimming stripped 5 bases from V and 3 bases from J, with 28 bases between. Germline V CDR1 and CDR2: SGHTA, FQGNSA. The CDR3: CASSDDPHIWAGAHYGYTF. CDR3 nucleotides: TGTGCCAGCAGCGACGACCCACACATATGGGCAGGGGCCCACTATGGCTACACCTTC.

This clone was picked up one time. This sequence joins TRBV18 and TRBJ2-5, with D uncertain. CDR1 is KGHSH and CDR2 is LQKENI in the germline V gene. CDR3 length: 14 amino acids. Between the trimmed V and J ends, which lost 2 bases and 0 bases, there was a span of 7 bases. The chain's CDR3 is CASSPGQYQETQYF. The CDR3 coding sequence is TGTGCCAGCTCACCAGGGCAGTACCAAGAGACCCAGTACTTC.

This chain joins TRBV9 and TRBJ1-1, with TRBD1 as a possible D gene (6 bases). Trimming stripped 3 bases from V and 1 base from J, with 10 bases between. Germline assignment: CDR1 SGDLS and CDR2 YYNGEE. This CDR3 comprises 14 residues. The CDR3 region is CASSAGQSNTEAFF. The CDR3 DNA follows: TGTGCCAGCAGCGCCGGACAGTCGAACACTGAAGCTTTCTTT.

This chain connects TRBV10-3 to TRBJ2-5; TRBD2 matches 10 bases. Germline values: CDR1 ENHRY, CDR2 SYGVKD. The CDR3 is 15 residues long. V was pared by 6 bases and J by 0 bases, with 4 bases of the junction left unmatched. The CDR3 DNA reads TGTGCCATCAGAGAAAGCGGGGGGGACCAAGAGACCCAGTACTTC. Amino acids: CAIRESGGDQETQYF.

J is TRBJ2-7 and V is TRBV3-1 (or the pseudogene TRBV3-2); possible D gene TRBD2, 6 bases. V was cut by 0 bases and J by 3 bases, with 9 bases left in between. Germline CDR1 LGHDT, CDR2 YNNKEL (reference sequence). There are 14 residues in the CDR3. The CDR3: CASSQERGSYEQYF. The CDR3 nucleotides read TGTGCCAGCAGCCAAGAACGGGGGAGCTACGAGCAGTACTTC.

This CDR3 is CASSSSGGARQPQHF. CDR3 coding DNA: TGTGCCAGCAGCTCAAGTGGGGGGGCAAGACAGCCCCAGCATTTT. The J gene is TRBJ1-5, the V gene TRBV9; D possibly corresponds to TRBD1 (6 bases). The CDR3 sequence is 15 residues long. V dropped 4 bases and J dropped 7 bases, with 18 bases sitting between them. CDR1 is SGDLS, CDR2 YYNGEE, per germline.

The V gene is TRBV5-1, the J gene TRBJ2-5; the D is unclear. The CDR3 length is 16 residues. Germline CDR1 reads SGHRS; CDR2 reads YFSETQ. V was trimmed by 0 bases and J by 4 bases, leaving 16 bases between them. The CDR3 spells CASSLDLSTPLETQYF. For the CDR3, the DNA is TGCGCCAGCAGCTTGGATCTTTCCACGCCCCTAGAGACCCAGTACTTC.

The CDR3 here is CASSLSGSGMGNTIYF. The CDR3 DNA sequence: TGTGCCAGCAGCTTATCGGGGTCAGGAATGGGAAACACCATATATTTT. The rearrangement joins TRBV5-6 to TRBJ1-3; no definite D call. This CDR3 is 16 amino acids long. Trimming removed 2 bases at V and 4 bases at J, with 16 bases between. Germline values: CDR1 SGHDT, CDR2 YYEEEE.

This sequence joins TRBV4-1 and TRBJ1-6; D is ambiguous. CDR1 and CDR2 from the germline V gene are MGHRA and YSYEKL. Trimming removed 4 bases at V and 13 bases at J, with 17 bases between. This CDR3 has 14 residues. The CDR3 spells CASSRTNVGWPLHF. CDR3 coding DNA: TGCGCCAGCAGCCGAACCAATGTGGGATGGCCCCTCCACTTT.

V usage is TRBV11-3 and J usage is TRBJ2-1; 8 bases are shared with TRBD1. The CDR3 is made up of 14 amino acids. Germline loops: CDR1 SGHNT, CDR2 YENEEA. The ends lost 1 base at V and 9 bases at J; junction bases unmatched: 5. In DNA, the CDR3 is TGTGCCAGCAGCTTAGTAGGACAGGGTACTGAGCAGTTCTTC. It encodes CASSLVGQGTEQFF.

This chain uses TRBV6-1 with TRBJ1-2, with 7 bases matching TRBD1. The J segment lost 4 bases and the V segment lost 6 bases, leaving 5 bases of the junction unmatched. Germline CDR1 MNHNS, CDR2 SASEGT. The CDR3 length is 13 residues. This CDR3 is CASSSQGSYGYTF. CDR3 in DNA: TGTGCCAGCAGCTCACAGGGGTCCTATGGCTACACCTTC.

The chain has TRBV10-3 and TRBJ1-1; no firm D call. The CDR3 totals 13 residues. The V gene's germline CDR1 is ENHRY and CDR2 SYGVKD. V lost 6 bases to trimming and J lost 3 bases, with 11 bases between them. This CDR3 reads CAIRTLSDTEAFF. In DNA, the CDR3 is TGTGCCATCAGGACCCTATCGGACACTGAAGCTTTCTTT.

V gene TRBV3-1 (or the pseudogene TRBV3-2) combines with J gene TRBJ1-2; unclear D gene. CDR1 is LGHDT and CDR2 is YNNKEL in the germline V gene (reference sequence). This CDR3 region has 14 residues. The V gene lost 4 bases and the J gene lost 6 bases, with 15 bases spanning the gap. This CDR3 is CASSRRAAPHGYTF. For the CDR3, the DNA is TGTGCCAGCAGCCGCCGGGCAGCCCCTCATGGCTACACCTTC.

This sequence joins TRBV13 and TRBJ2-7; D perhaps matches TRBD1 (6 bases). Germline V gene data show CDR1 as PRHDT and CDR2 as FYEKMQ (reference sequence). CDR3 length: 15 residues. Trimming removed 4 bases at V and 3 bases at J, with 16 bases between. CDR3 in DNA: TGTGCCAGCAGCTGGACAGCGCAGGGTGGCTACGAGCAGTACTTC. Translated, it gives CASSWTAQGGYEQYF.

This clone was counted many times. This chain joins TRBV7-9 and TRBJ1-1, with unresolved D. The V end was cut by 10 bases, the J end by 4 bases, with 16 bases between. Germline loops: CDR1 SEHNR, CDR2 FQNEAQ (reference sequence). The CDR3 is 13 amino acids. The CDR3 is CATTPGPSTEAFF. The CDR3 DNA sequence: TGTGCCACCACCCCCGGTCCGTCCACTGAAGCTTTCTTT. The full variable domain, rest sourced from reference TRBV7-9 and TRBJ1-1, is DTGVSQNPRHKITKRGQNVTFRCDPISEHNRLYWYRQTLGQGPEFLTYFQNEAQLEKSRLLSDRFSAERPKGSFSTLEIQRTEQGDSAMYLCATTPGPSTEAFFGQGTRLTVV.

The chain couples TRBV5-4 to TRBJ1-6; TRBD1 might be the D (5 bases). Per the germline V gene, CDR1 is SGHNT and CDR2 is YYREEE (reference sequence). V shed 5 bases and J shed 6 bases, with 18 bases lying between them. The CDR3 is 16 residues long. The CDR3: CASRPGGDGSNSPLHF. CDR3 sequence (DNA): TGTGCCAGCAGACCTGGGGGGGACGGGTCTAATTCACCCCTCCACTTT.

This chain connects TRBV28 to TRBJ2-7, with 9 nucleotides matching TRBD2. J lost 3 bases, V lost 6 bases, and 12 bases had no gene match. This CDR3 region has 16 residues. The V gene's germline CDR1 is MDHEN and CDR2 SYDVKM. CDR3 residues: CASSPSPSGEYYEQYF. The CDR3 DNA reads TGTGCCAGCAGCCCTAGCCCTAGCGGGGAGTACTACGAGCAGTACTTC.